Presented here are 3 T cell receptor beta chains from one specimen sequenced in a study of HIV-infected patients and healthy controls. All unsorted peripheral T cells were captured because whole blood was used without fractionation. Reverse transcription used 450 to 550 ng RNA and constant-region primers for alpha and beta. Separate chain-specific third strand synthesis with multiplexing indices produced the alpha and beta libraries. TCRdb re-derived calls from the 5' RACE reads in MiXCR, one entry per CDR3 protein. The sample comprises 5,500 to 7,000 distinct CDR3 sequences, 20% to 25% of which are singletons, and more than 20% rests with the top ten. This sample comprised blood, obtained before antiretroviral therapy. The source is an adult with HIV infection.

By frequency in the sample, this clonotype is medium-sized. The chain recombines TRBV7-2 with TRBJ2-7; perhaps TRBD2 as D (6 bases). This CDR3 spans 15 amino acids. CDR1 SGHTA and CDR2 FQGNSA come from the germline V gene. Trimming took off 4 bases at V and 2 bases at J, with 15 bases between the two ends. The CDR3 region has the DNA TGTGCCAGCAGCTCGTACGGGGGTTCAACCTACGAGCAGTACTTC. It specifies CASSSYGGSTYEQYF.

The J gene is TRBJ2-1, the V gene TRBV19; D is possibly TRBD2 (6 bases). V lost 6 bases to trimming and J lost 8 bases, with 11 bases between them. The germline gives CDR1 LNHDA, CDR2 SQIVND (reference sequence). The CDR3 is 12 amino acids. As DNA, the CDR3 is TGTGCCAGTAGGGGACTCACGGATGAGCAGTTCTTC. Its protein is CASRGLTDEQFF.

Turning to this clonotype: This may arise from a read error, as a much more abundant clone is one base away. The gene calls are TRBV7-2 and TRBJ2-5, with 14 positions matching TRBD2. The CDR3 is 16 amino acids. Germline V gene lookup returns CDR1 SGHTA and CDR2 FQGNSA. The CDR3 DNA is TGTGCCAGCAGCTTAGGACTAGCGGGGGGGTGGGAGACCAAGTACTTC. Translation gives CASSLGLAGGWETKYF. Based on the CDR3 plus reference TRBV7-2 and TRBJ2-5, the full variable domain is GAGVSQSPSNKVTEKGKDVELRCDPISGHTALYWYRQSLGQGLEFLIYFQGNSAPDKSGLPSDRFSAERTGGSVSTLTIQRTQQEDSAVYLCASSLGLAGGWETKYFGPGTRLLVL.